A selection of T cell receptor beta chains follows, all from one sample in a study of post-analysis software for immune sequencing data. MiXCR, applied by TCRdb to the PCR reads, yields one record per CDR3 protein. Here the sample spans under 200,000 distinct CDR3 sequences, 29% being singletons. Sequenced input: blood. Receptors were obtained from a girl younger than 18 with multiple sclerosis. Each CDR3 is given with its conserved first and last residue. Each record gives: D gene, clone size, J gene, V gene, CDR3 protein, CDR3 DNA. A D gene is named only where the DNA matches it firmly. Clone size is stated in some rows and not others, as once, few, many or a class when expanded.

>.|.|TRBJ1-3|TRBV5-1
CASSSTTGNTIYF
TGCGCCAGCAGCTCGACTACTGGAAACACCATATATTTT
>.|.|TRBJ2-1|TRBV13
CAGSTLAVSYNEQFF
TGTGCCGGCAGCACCCTAGCTGTCTCCTACAATGAGCAGTTCTTC
>.|few|TRBJ1-5|TRBV5-1
CASSLDGALQPQHF
TGCGCCAGCAGCTTGGACGGTGCTTTACAGCCCCAGCATTTT
>TRBD1|.|TRBJ2-7|TRBV10-3
CATSEGARGPIYEQYF
TGTGCCACCAGTGAGGGCGCCAGGGGGCCAATCTACGAGCAGTACTTC
>.|many|TRBJ1-2|TRBV29-1
CSVAPGNPNYGYTF
TGCAGCGTGGCCCCCGGCAACCCCAACTATGGCTACACCTTC
>.|few|TRBJ1-1|TRBV5-1
CASSHPQGTSTEAFF
TGCGCCAGCAGCCACCCTCAGGGTACGAGCACTGAAGCTTTCTTT
>.|.|TRBJ2-5|TRBV13
CASSSTGKEETQYF
TGTGCCAGCAGCTCTACGGGTAAAGAGGAGACCCAGTACTTC
>.|.|TRBJ1-2|TRBV29-1
CSVDFGYGYTF
TGCAGCGTTGACTTCGGCTATGGCTACACCTTC
>.|.|TRBJ2-7|TRBV7-2
CASSLRAGTLYEQYF
TGTGCCAGCAGCTTAAGGGCGGGCACCCTCTACGAGCAGTACTTC
>TRBD2|.|TRBJ2-7|TRBV2
CASGSSGSIHEQYF
TGTGCCAGCGGCTCTAGCGGGAGTATCCACGAGCAGTACTTC
>.|.|TRBJ2-7|TRBV18
CASSQAGASYNEQYF
TGTGCCAGCTCACAAGCCGGGGCAAGCTACAATGAGCAGTACTTC
>.|few|TRBJ1-2|TRBV20-1
CSARETQGVRNGYTF
TGCAGTGCTAGAGAAACGCAGGGCGTACGTAATGGCTACACCTTC
>.|.|TRBJ1-1|TRBV3-1
CASSHGTSGGAFF
TGTGCCAGCAGCCACGGGACATCGGGTGGAGCTTTCTTT
>TRBD1|.|TRBJ2-3|TRBV6-6
CASGQGHTQYF
TGTGCCAGCGGACAGGGACATACGCAGTATTTT
>.|many|TRBJ1-2|TRBV20-1
CSARGRTDYGYTF
TGCAGTGCTAGAGGGCGGACAGACTATGGCTACACCTTC
>.|.|TRBJ1-4|TRBV6-5
CASSYSNLVGGEKLFF
TGTGCCAGCAGTTACTCGAACCTGGTCGGAGGCGAAAAACTGTTTTTT
>.|.|TRBJ2-4|TRBV30
CAWSVIRAKEQYF
TGTGCCTGGAGTGTTATACGGGCGAAGGAGCAGTACTTC
>.|.|TRBJ1-2|TRBV7-2
CASSLGQFYGYTF
TGTGCCAGCAGCTTAGGACAGTTCTATGGCTACACCTTC
>.|many|TRBJ2-3|TRBV28
CASIPSSGRNTDTQYF
TGTGCCAGCATCCCTAGTAGCGGAAGAAACACAGATACGCAGTATTTT
>.|many|TRBJ2-5|TRBV20-1
CSATLSGTQYF
TGCAGTGCTACCCTAAGTGGGACCCAGTACTTC
>.|few|TRBJ1-2|TRBV4-1
CASSQEWQGIGYTF
TGCGCCAGCAGCCAAGAGTGGCAGGGGATCGGCTACACCTTC
>.|.|TRBJ1-1|TRBV5-6
CASSLMLGLANTEAFF
TGTGCCAGCAGCTTGATGCTGGGTCTAGCGAACACTGAAGCTTTCTTT
>TRBD1|.|TRBJ1-6|TRBV7-9
CASDRGLNSPLHF
TGTGCCTCCGACAGGGGGCTAAATTCACCCCTCCACTTT
>.|few|TRBJ1-1|TRBV12-3/TRBV12-4
CASSLQPSNTEAFF
TGTGCCAGCAGTTTACAGCCTTCCAACACTGAAGCTTTCTTT
>.|.|TRBJ2-7|TRBV7-2
CASSLALSSSYNEQYF
TGTGCCAGCAGCTTAGCTCTATCTAGCTCCTACAATGAGCAGTACTTC
>.|many|TRBJ2-6|TRBV7-6
CASSPLRGRTGANVLTF
TGTGCCAGCAGCCCACTCAGGGGTCGAACTGGGGCCAACGTCCTGACTTTC